This is a list of T cell receptor beta chains from one sample in a study of CD8 T cells in ankylosing spondylitis. TCRdb passed the 5' RACE reads through MiXCR, listing each CDR3 protein once. The table has about 480,000 distinct CDR3 sequences, roughly 18% seen once. Input material: blood, either unsorted or a sorted T cell fraction (not recorded which). Receptor source: a male donor with ankylosing spondylitis. Each CDR3 is given with its conserved first and last residue. The D gene is left open where the match is weak. Part of the rows lack a size; the others show once, few, many or a class for expanded clones.

NA TRBJ2-2 TRBV24-1 NA CATSDLSSMNTGQLFF TGTGCCACCAGTGATCTTTCCTCCATGAACACCGGGCAGCTGTTTTTT
NA TRBJ2-3 TRBV12-3/TRBV12-4 NA CASSRDEEDTQYF TGTGCCAGCAGCCGAGATGAGGAAGATACGCAGTATTTT
few TRBJ2-3 TRBV20-1 TRBD2 CSAGVGRPGEDTQYF TGCAGTGCTGGGGTCGGGAGGCCGGGTGAAGATACGCAGTATTTT
few TRBJ2-7 TRBV5-6 NA CASSLAPQLPYEQYF TGTGCCAGCAGCTTGGCTCCGCAGCTACCCTACGAGCAGTACTTC
NA TRBJ2-4 TRBV7-6 NA CASSYLLGKPNIQYF TGTGCCAGCAGCTACCTTCTGGGGAAGCCAAACATTCAGTACTTC
NA TRBJ2-5 TRBV5-4 TRBD2 CASSPGTRKETQYF TGTGCCAGCAGCCCGGGGACTAGAAAAGAGACCCAGTACTTC
NA TRBJ2-3 TRBV18 TRBD2 CASSPETSGIINTQYF TGTGCCAGCTCACCAGAGACTAGCGGGATTATAAATACGCAGTATTTT
NA TRBJ2-1 TRBV5-1 TRBD1 CASSLGGQGLVEQFF TGCGCCAGCAGCTTGGGCGGACAGGGACTCGTTGAGCAGTTCTTC
NA TRBJ1-1 TRBV7-8 NA CASSNQAGGSGAFF TGTGCCAGCAGCAATCAGGCGGGGGGCTCCGGAGCTTTCTTT
many TRBJ2-3 TRBV6-1 TRBD1 CASRTTGGDTQYF TGTGCCAGCAGAACGACAGGGGGAGATACGCAGTATTTT
many TRBJ2-7 TRBV18 TRBD1 CASSPGQGSTHEQYF TGTGCCAGCTCACCCGGACAGGGTTCCACCCACGAGCAGTACTTC
few TRBJ2-5 TRBV5-1 NA CASAQETQYF TGCGCCAGCGCCCAGGAGACCCAGTACTTC
NA TRBJ1-1 TRBV2 NA CASSELTVNTEAFF TGTGCCAGCAGTGAACTGACAGTGAACACTGAAGCTTTCTTT
NA TRBJ1-2 TRBV18 NA CASSSDSAYGYTF TGTGCCAGCTCGTCGGACAGTGCCTATGGCTACACCTTC
many TRBJ2-3 TRBV5-1 TRBD2 CASSYRGDLTDTQYF TGCGCCAGCAGCTACCGGGGGGACTTGACAGATACGCAGTATTTT
few TRBJ1-1 TRBV7-3 NA CASSHGGQNTEAFF TGTGCCAGCAGCCATGGTGGTCAGAACACTGAAGCTTTCTTT
NA TRBJ1-1 TRBV11-1 NA CARGGPPEAFF TGTGCCAGAGGGGGGCCCCCTGAAGCTTTCTTT
NA TRBJ2-2 TRBV12-3/TRBV12-4 NA CASSEGYTGELFF TGTGCCAGCAGCGAAGGGTACACCGGGGAGCTGTTTTTT
NA TRBJ1-2 TRBV7-9 TRBD1 CASSLKGASGYTF TGTGCCAGCAGCTTAAAGGGGGCGTCAGGCTACACCTTC
NA TRBJ1-5 TRBV12-3/TRBV12-4 TRBD1 CASSLSGGGTVHF TGTGCCAGCAGTTTATCGGGGGGGGGGACAGTGCATTTT
few TRBJ2-2 TRBV6-1 TRBD1 CASRRTGDTGELFF TGTGCCAGCAGGAGGACAGGAGACACCGGGGAGCTGTTTTTT
NA TRBJ2-5 TRBV2 TRBD2 CASSEASGARQETQYF TGTGCCAGCAGTGAAGCCAGCGGGGCCCGTCAAGAGACCCAGTACTTC
NA TRBJ2-1 TRBV7-2 NA CASSLYGGSEQFF TGTGCCAGCAGCCTATACGGGGGTAGTGAGCAGTTCTTC
many TRBJ2-7 TRBV2 NA CASDRETHEQYF TGTGCCAGCGACCGGGAGACCCACGAGCAGTACTTC
few TRBJ2-3 TRBV5-6 TRBD1 CASSLGATGWSDTQYF TGTGCCAGCAGCTTGGGGGCGACAGGGTGGTCAGATACGCAGTATTTT